Shown below are 2 T cell receptor beta chains from a single sample sequenced in a study of blood T cells in healthy people across ages. With a J-beta primer mix and a sample-barcoded 5' primer, a second PCR ran about 6 to 11 cycles. In TCRdb, the 5' RACE reads were re-called with MiXCR into one record per CDR3 protein. Found here are around 820,000 distinct CDR3 sequences, 25% of them singletons; the top ten hold 3% to 4.5%. The data were also submitted as part of a second study, on T cells of mothers and their children.

Specimen: blood. The receptors were sampled from a boy aged 5-17 years in good health.

The V gene is TRBV29-1, the J gene TRBJ2-3, with D perhaps matching TRBD2 (5 bases). Germline CDR1 reads SQVTM; CDR2 reads ANQGSEA. V was shortened by 3 bases and J by 4 bases, with 11 bases between the two germline ends. This CDR3 region has 13 residues. CDR3 sequence: CSVEEEGADTQYF. In nucleotides, the CDR3 is TGCAGCGTTGAGGAAGAGGGCGCAGATACGCAGTATTTT.

This clonotype has only one observation. The V call is TRBV12-3 or TRBV12-4, the J call TRBJ2-1; 9 bases match TRBD1. This CDR3 is built from 16 residues. With V trimmed by 5 bases and J by 3 bases, 8 bases remained unmatched. CDR3 amino acids: CASSTSGTGYYNEQFF. The CDR3 nucleotides are TGTGCCAGCAGTACCTCCGGGACAGGGTACTACAATGAGCAGTTCTTC.